The clone carrying this T cell receptor (beta chain) was counted between two and nine times. These data originate in a study of identical twins. TCRdb recomputed calls from the 5' RACE reads with MiXCR, one row per CDR3 protein. Among about 550,000 distinct CDR3 sequences listed, more than 20% were seen once. V dropped 0 bases and J dropped 7; count of bases not matched to a gene: 5. Germline CDR1 MNHNY, CDR2 SVGAGI (reference sequence). The CDR3 spans 16 residues. These records were also assigned to another study, of yellow fever vaccine responses in identical twins.

V usage is TRBV6-6 and J usage is TRBJ2-2; 10 nucleotides agree with TRBD2. The sequence came from a woman aged 18 to 35 in good health. The sequenced sample was CD4+ T cells sorted from blood. For the CDR3, the DNA is TGTGCCAGCAGTTACTCCTTAGCGGGGGGTGGCGGGGAGCTGTTTTTT. It translates to CASSYSLAGGGGELFF.